This TCR beta chain was obtained from a study of PD-1 blockade in classical Hodgkin lymphoma. Study context: Nivolumab dosing for patients was 3 mg/kg, administered intravenously every 2 weeks. Study observations and caveats: Among the patients, those starting nivolumab under 1 year after ASCT were excluded. At baseline, newly diagnosed patients reportedly showed less TCR diversity than healthy donors.

This table comes from immunoSEQ multiplex PCR, and its TCRdb copy is limited to in-frame clones, with some not included. The sample has around 45,000 clones, roughly 90% seen once; the top ten hold roughly 9.1%. Comments on this clone: The antigen is unknown.

No patient escaped relapse after autologous stem cell transplantation, and brentuximab vedotin exposure varied. Trimming shortened V by 3 bases and J by 2 bases, and 16 bases separated the two germline ends. This CDR3 region has 16 residues. The V gene's germline CDR1 is MDHEN and CDR2 SYDVKM. This chain joins TRBV28 and TRBJ1-2; D gene uncertain. The sample in question was peripheral blood mononuclear cells (PBMCs), obtained at baseline. This sequence originates from a human donor with classical Hodgkin lymphoma. The CDR3 loop reads CASSFIARMRNYGYTF. The CDR3 DNA sequence: TGTGCCAGCAGTTTTATTGCAAGGATGAGAAACTATGGCTACACCTTC.